Shown below are 18 T cell receptor beta chains from a single sample sequenced in a study of blood T cell repertoires in COVID-19. Clones were sequenced by immunoSEQ multiplex PCR, and TCRdb holds only the in-frame ones, with some missing. The sample yields about 100,000 clones, 75% to 85% seen once. The sequenced sample consisted of peripheral blood. The receptors stem from an elderly woman with active or convalescent COVID-19.

The DNA for the CDR3 is TGTGCCAGCAGCTTACAGGGGTTCTCTGGGGCCAACGTCCTGACTTTC. Translation: CASSLQGFSGANVLTF. J is TRBJ2-6 and V is TRBV11-2; D might be TRBD1 (6 bases). The germline V and J ends were trimmed by 2 bases and 0 bases, with 8 bases remaining between them. Germline assignment: CDR1 SGHAT and CDR2 FQNNGV. The CDR3 runs to 16 residues.

This clone has only one observation. The sample has other DNA sequences that encode this CDR3 too. The rearrangement links TRBV29-1 to TRBJ2-1; 10 bases fit TRBD2. V trimming: 4 bases; J trimming: 9 bases; junction bases outside the gene matches: 12. Germline-derived CDR1 and CDR2 are SQVTM and ANQGSEA. The length of the CDR3 is 15 residues. CDR3 DNA sequence: TGCAGCGTTGGACTAAGGCTAGCGGGAGTTGGTGAGCAGTTCTTC. The encoded protein is CSVGLRLAGVGEQFF.

This clone turned up a few times. The chain joins TRBV28 to TRBJ2-7, with 9 bases matching TRBD2. The CDR3 is 14 residues long. V shed 6 bases, J shed 4 bases, and the junction held 7 bases outside the gene matches. Germline V gene data show CDR1 as MDHEN and CDR2 as SYDVKM. For the CDR3, the DNA is TGTGCCAGCAGGTTAGCGGGAGTGGGGTACGAGCAGTACTTC. This sequence encodes CASRLAGVGYEQYF.

The chain employs TRBV11-2 and TRBJ1-6; D ambiguous. Germline values: CDR1 SGHAT, CDR2 FQNNGV. CDR3 length: 15 residues. Trimming took off 6 bases at V and 2 bases at J, with 11 bases between the two ends. The CDR3 nucleotides read TGTGCCAGCAGACCGGGAGGTGCCTATAATTCACCCCTCCACTTT. Residues: CASRPGGAYNSPLHF.

The rearrangement joins TRBV18 to TRBJ1-4; D remains ambiguous. V was pared by 2 bases and J by 8 bases, with 9 bases between. Germline V gives CDR1 KGHSH, CDR2 LQKENI. The CDR3 extends over 13 amino acids. CDR3 sequence reads: CASSPGSGEKLFF. The CDR3 DNA follows: TGTGCCAGCTCACCAGGGAGCGGGGAAAAACTGTTTTTT.

This clone has more than one count but fewer than ten. The chain recombines TRBV24-1 with TRBJ1-5; D is ambiguous. The CDR3 sequence is 12 residues long. The V end lost 4 bases, the J end lost 4 bases, and 4 bases lay between the germline ends. Germline CDR1 KGHDR, CDR2 SFDVKD. CDR3 protein: CATSDPNQPQHF. CDR3 sequence (DNA): TGTGCCACCAGTGACCCAAATCAGCCCCAGCATTTT.

CDR3 sequence: CASSTQGNIAYEQYF. The DNA of the CDR3 is TGTGCCAGTAGTACCCAGGGGAATATCGCCTACGAGCAGTACTTC. The V gene is TRBV19, the J gene TRBJ2-7; perhaps TRBD1 as D (6 bases). Germline assignment: CDR1 LNHDA and CDR2 SQIVND (reference sequence). The CDR3 spans 15 residues. The V end lost 4 bases, the J end lost 2 bases, and 15 bases lay between the germline ends.

The rearrangement joins TRBV11-2 to TRBJ1-5; possible D gene TRBD1, 5 bases. Germline values: CDR1 SGHAT, CDR2 FQNNGV. Trimming left V 5 bases short and J 7 bases short, with 21 bases between. The CDR3 has 16 amino acids. The CDR3 reads CASSRGRDGGVQPQHF. The CDR3 DNA follows: TGTGCCAGCAGCCGCGGACGGGACGGAGGGGTACAGCCCCAGCATTTT.

The chain uses TRBV19 and TRBJ1-1; D remains unclear. The CDR3 spans 13 residues. V lost 3 bases to trimming and J lost 1 base, with 6 bases between them. Per germline, CDR1 LNHDA and CDR2 SQIVND (reference sequence). CDR3 sequence (DNA): TGTGCCAGTAGTATGAAACAGAACACTGAAGCTTTCTTT. Its protein is CASSMKQNTEAFF.

The J gene is TRBJ1-5, the V gene TRBV19; no clear D. The CDR3 sequence is 15 residues long. V lost 2 bases and J 3 bases, leaving 11 bases between the germline ends. CDR1 is LNHDA, CDR2 SQIVND, per germline (reference sequence). For the CDR3, the DNA is TGTGCCAGTAGTATAATCCCCATACACAATCAGCCCCAGCATTTT. This sequence encodes CASSIIPIHNQPQHF.

This chain joins TRBV5-6 and TRBJ1-3; tentatively, D is TRBD1 (5 bases). Trimming stripped 3 bases from V and 4 bases from J, with 11 bases between. The CDR3 loop spans 14 amino acids. Germline-derived CDR1 and CDR2 are SGHDT and YYEEEE. The CDR3 bases are TGTGCCAGCAGCTGGAGACAGACAGGAAACACCATATATTTT. This gives the protein CASSWRQTGNTIYF.

V usage is TRBV11-2 and J usage is TRBJ2-3; D ambiguous. Trimming pared 5 bases from V and 0 bases from J, leaving 9 bases between. CDR3 length: 14 amino acids. Germline loops: CDR1 SGHAT, CDR2 FQNNGV. The CDR3 is CASSQRSSTDTQYF. The CDR3 DNA reads TGTGCCAGCAGCCAACGGAGCAGCACAGATACGCAGTATTTT.

The chain's CDR3 is CASSPLSGTSYGKNIQYF. Written as DNA, the CDR3 is TGTGCCAGCTCACCACTTTCAGGCACGTCGTATGGCAAAAACATTCAGTACTTC. The chain recombines TRBV18 with TRBJ2-4; D not certain. The CDR3 has 18 amino acids. CDR1 and CDR2 (germline): KGHSH, LQKENI. Trimming stripped 1 base from V and 3 bases from J, with 19 bases between.

This chain joins TRBV23-1 and TRBJ1-3; D not resolved. TRBV23-1 is an ORF; its function is uncertain. With 3 bases removed from V and 3 bases from J, the gap between germline ends came to 18 bases. The CDR3 has 17 residues. CDR3 region: CASSHTGSQYNGNTIYF. The CDR3 DNA reads as TGCGCCAGCAGTCACACCGGCTCACAGTATAATGGAAACACCATATATTTT.

To note about this clone: The junction departs from germline at one end; a sequencing error may be responsible. V gene TRBV6-1 combines with J gene TRBJ2-3, with D unclear. In germline, CDR1 is MNHNS, CDR2 SASEGT. There are 12 residues in the CDR3. CDR3 nucleotide sequence: TGTGCCAGCAGTGAATCCCCGTCACCGGGTGTTTTT. It codes for CASSESPSPGVF.

This clone was seen a few times. V gene TRBV20-1 combines with J gene TRBJ1-6; maybe TRBD1 (5 bases). The V gene's germline CDR1 is DFQATT and CDR2 SNEGSKA (reference sequence). V was trimmed by 3 bases and J by 2 bases, leaving 8 bases between them. This CDR3 has 14 amino acids. CDR3 DNA sequence: TGCAGTGCTAGTCTAGGGGCCTATAATTCACCCCTCCACTTT. This encodes CSASLGAYNSPLHF.

The V call is TRBV2, the J call TRBJ1-2; 7 nucleotides match TRBD1. J was trimmed by 1 base and V by 7 bases; bases with no gene match: 15. From germline, CDR1 is SNHLY and CDR2 FYNNEI. This CDR3 spans 17 amino acids. The CDR3 region has the DNA TGTGCCAGCAAGTGGGTGACAGGGCTCAACTTTAACTATGGCTACACCTTC. Translating it yields CASKWVTGLNFNYGYTF.

The chain carries TRBV27 and TRBJ1-2, with D possibly TRBD1 on 5 matching bases. Germline V gene lookup returns CDR1 MNHEY and CDR2 SMNVEV (reference sequence). Trimming pared 3 bases from V and 4 bases from J, leaving 15 bases between. This CDR3 is built from 15 residues. The DNA for the CDR3 is TGTGCCAGCAGTTTCGGGCAGGGCAACGTCTATGGCTACACCTTC. Encoded protein: CASSFGQGNVYGYTF.